These T cell receptor beta chains were read from a single sample in a study of CD8 T cells in Susac syndrome. A single record per CDR3 protein comes from TCRdb applying MiXCR to the immunoSEQ multiplex PCR reads. The data show 130,000 or so distinct CDR3 sequences, with about 95% seen just once and just over 0.095% held by the top ten. The sample consisted of CD4+ T cells from PBMCs. These receptors were obtained from a human donor in good health. CDR3s include the opening cysteine and the closing phenylalanine or tryptophan. Clone size, where shown, is once, few, many, or a class for clones that have expanded.

>TRBJ1-5|NA|TRBV19
CASSIAAGEDQPQHF
>TRBJ1-2|few|TRBV12-3/TRBV12-4
CASGTNYGYTF
>TRBJ2-1|NA|TRBV5-1
CASRPVGDGANEQFF
>TRBJ2-3|NA|TRBV5-6
CASSLAVGSTDTQYF
>TRBJ1-1|once|TRBV28
CASERVGAEAFF
>TRBJ1-2|NA|TRBV18
CASSPAGQGWGYTF
>TRBJ2-7|NA|TRBV18
CASSPTLTSASYEQYF
>TRBJ2-3|NA|TRBV6-5
CASSYSIRGDTQYF
>TRBJ1-2|NA|TRBV10-3
CAIKAARDNYGYTF
>TRBJ2-7|NA|TRBV3-1
CASKQSPDSYEQYF
>TRBJ1-1|NA|TRBV18
CASSPRTGGELTEAFF
>TRBJ2-3|NA|TRBV6-2/TRBV6-3
CASMYQGTTDTQYF
>TRBJ1-1|NA|TRBV27
CASRPSSGTEAFF
>TRBJ2-7|NA|TRBV7-9
CASSLDLYEQYF
>TRBJ2-5|NA|TRBV3-1
CASSQDEKETQYF
>TRBJ2-2|NA|TRBV5-4
CASSFEWNTGELFF
>TRBJ2-5|NA|TRBV20-1
CSARGGDGKETQYF
>TRBJ2-2|NA|TRBV19
CASTVGTGELFF
>TRBJ2-1|NA|TRBV29-1
CSGGTGGHYNEQFF
>TRBJ2-5|few|TRBV29-1
CSVGVGSGKETQYF
>TRBJ1-5|NA|TRBV6-1
CASNQGEQPQHF
>TRBJ2-1|NA|TRBV27
CASSRTSGSGYNEQFF
>TRBJ2-3|once|TRBV29-1
CSVVKISTDTQYF
>TRBJ1-2|once|TRBV27
CASSGTENYGYTF
>TRBJ2-7|NA|TRBV6-2/TRBV6-3
CASSVPPGEQYF
>TRBJ1-1|NA|TRBV11-2
CASSLDQGGHTEAFF
>TRBJ2-5|NA|TRBV3-1
CASSAVAGLETQYF
>TRBJ2-3|NA|TRBV4-1
CASSQASEGDTQYF
>TRBJ2-4|NA|TRBV14
CASSQNYGEAKNIQYF
>TRBJ2-5|once|TRBV9
CASSLQVGALQETQYF
>TRBJ2-1|NA|TRBV6-1
CASSEASLGFDEQFF
>TRBJ1-6|NA|TRBV2
CASSESRGRSPLHF
>TRBJ2-2|NA|TRBV7-2
CASRSTSGTYTGELFF
>TRBJ1-2|NA|TRBV29-1
CSVEDFEQGNYGYTF
>TRBJ2-2|NA|TRBV7-3
CASSSGTSSGELFF
>TRBJ1-5|few|TRBV4-1
CASSQKRGGQPQHF
>TRBJ1-1|NA|TRBV3-1
CASSLEDRAGTEAFF
>TRBJ2-1|NA|TRBV18
CASSQTRGGIYEQFF
>TRBJ2-2|NA|TRBV6-5
CAIRPTLAAPVELFF
>TRBJ2-7|NA|TRBV7-3
CASSPGASWGHEQYF
>TRBJ1-4|once|TRBV7-9
CASSLGGRIDEKLFF
>TRBJ2-1|NA|TRBV7-2
CASSPQWGAYNEQFF
>TRBJ2-3|NA|TRBV29-1
CSVESQTDTQYF
>TRBJ2-5|NA|TRBV3-1
CASSLPQGGQETQYF
>TRBJ2-4|once|TRBV5-4
CASSLEENIQYF
>TRBJ2-4|NA|TRBV28
CASSLFPAREDIQYF
>TRBJ2-1|NA|TRBV6-1
CASSITSGRFYNEQFF
>TRBJ2-7|NA|TRBV7-9
CASSSPIEQYF
>TRBJ1-5|NA|TRBV6-5
CASSYSIRYRFSNQPQHF
>TRBJ2-1|NA|TRBV19
CASSPGTSGRAGYNEQFF
>TRBJ2-1|NA|TRBV5-1
CASSLGPASPEQFF
>TRBJ1-6|NA|TRBV25-1
CASRGGNSPLHF
>TRBJ1-5|once|TRBV19
CASSTGTGYNQPQHF